These 25 T cell receptor beta chains originate from one sample sequenced in a study of blood T cell repertoires in COVID-19. Method: immunoSEQ multiplex PCR; TCRdb's copy keeps in-frame clones and lacks some. The table records about 220,000 clones, around 83% of them present only once. The sample was peripheral blood. Receptors were obtained from a woman in her forties or fifties with acute or convalescent COVID-19.

The rearrangement links TRBV29-1 to TRBJ2-1; 9 nucleotides align to TRBD2. The germline V gene has CDR1 SQVTM and CDR2 ANQGSEA. The CDR3 has 17 residues. With 3 bases clipped from V and 0 bases from J, the junction kept 9 bases outside the gene matches. CDR3 sequence (DNA): TGCAGCGTTGACGCGGGAGGGCCATCGAGCTCCTACAATGAGCAGTTCTTC. This codes for CSVDAGGPSSSYNEQFF.

The chain uses TRBV29-1 and TRBJ1-1; 8 bases match TRBD1. Germline V CDR1 and CDR2: SQVTM, ANQGSEA. The CDR3 loop spans 11 amino acids. V lost 7 bases, J lost 7 bases, and 5 bases stayed unmatched. CDR3 coding DNA: TGCAGCGGTCGGACAGGGCTTGAAGCTTTCTTT. This codes for CSGRTGLEAFF.

The rearrangement uses TRBV10-1 and TRBJ2-1, with 7 bases identical to TRBD1. There are 15 residues in the CDR3. Germline V gives CDR1 WNHNN, CDR2 SYGVQD (reference sequence). J gave up 7 bases and V 4 bases, and 10 bases lay outside the gene matches. The DNA for the CDR3 is TGCGCCAGCAGTGGGACCTTACCGACAGGGAATGAGCAGTTCTTC. This sequence encodes CASSGTLPTGNEQFF.

This chain links TRBV29-1 with TRBJ1-2; a weak D match, TRBD1 (6 bases). Germline CDR1 reads SQVTM; CDR2 reads ANQGSEA. The CDR3 consists of 15 residues. V was shortened by 0 bases and J by 8 bases, with 19 bases between the two germline ends. CDR3 bases: TGCAGCGTTGAAGATCGGGCAGGGGCTGAAGGGGGCTACACCTTC. Its protein product is CSVEDRAGAEGGYTF. Full variable domain (remainder filled in from reference TRBV29-1 and TRBJ1-2): SAVISQKPSRDICQRGTSLTIQCQVDSQVTMMFWYRQQPGQSLTLIATANQGSEATYESGFVIDKFPISRPNLTFSTLTVSNMSPEDSSIYLCSVEDRAGAEGGYTFGSGTRLTVV.

J is TRBJ1-2 and V is TRBV6-6; TRBD1 is a possible D gene (5 bases). The CDR3 is made up of 15 amino acids. The germline V gene has CDR1 MNHNY and CDR2 SVGAGI (reference sequence). Trimming took off 5 bases at V and 8 bases at J, with 21 bases between the two ends. The CDR3 region is CASSPRGGSGDGYTF. The CDR3 nucleotides read TGTGCCAGCAGTCCACGGGGGGGAAGTGGGGACGGCTACACCTTC.

This sequence joins TRBV6-5 and TRBJ1-6; 9 positions agree with TRBD1. The CDR3 is made up of 14 amino acids. V shed 6 bases, J shed 14 bases, and the junction held 11 bases outside the gene matches. CDR1 is MNHEY and CDR2 is SVGAGI in the germline V gene. CDR3 loop: CASRQTGGGGTLHF. CDR3 bases: TGTGCCAGCAGGCAAACAGGGGGCGGCGGCACCCTCCACTTT.

This chain uses TRBV13 with TRBJ2-7; TRBD2 might be the D (6 bases). The ends were cut back, 5 bases at V and 4 bases at J, with 9 bases in the middle. The CDR3 totals 12 residues. Germline V CDR1 and CDR2: PRHDT, FYEKMQ (reference sequence). As DNA, the CDR3 is TGTGCCAGCAGCCGTAGCGGTTACGAGCAGTACTTC. Translated, it gives CASSRSGYEQYF.

This clone was seen at least ten times. J is TRBJ2-7 and V is TRBV27; the match to TRBD2 covers 10 bases. The germline V gene encodes CDR1 MNHEY and CDR2 SMNVEV (reference sequence). J lost 2 bases, V lost 5 bases, and 3 bases had no gene match. CDR3 size: 14 residues. Here the CDR3 DNA reads TGTGCCAGCAGTGTAGGACTAGCGGCCTACGAGCAGTACTTC. This codes for CASSVGLAAYEQYF.

This chain connects TRBV19 to TRBJ2-1; 8 bases map to TRBD1. The CDR3 is 16 residues long. CDR1 is LNHDA, CDR2 SQIVND, per germline (reference sequence). J lost 4 bases, V lost 4 bases, and 9 bases had no gene match. The CDR3 region is CASSKGMDRVYNEQFF. Here the CDR3 DNA reads TGTGCCAGTAGTAAGGGTATGGACAGGGTATACAATGAGCAGTTCTTC.

The chain uses TRBV28 and TRBJ2-2; 7 positions match TRBD1. Germline lookup yields CDR1 MDHEN and CDR2 SYDVKM. With 6 bases clipped from V and 4 bases from J, the junction kept 11 bases outside the gene matches. This CDR3 has 16 amino acids. The CDR3 loop is CASSKTGLGSTGELFF. CDR3 coding DNA: TGTGCCAGCAGCAAGACAGGGCTCGGAAGCACCGGGGAGCTGTTTTTT.

CDR3 coding DNA: TGTGCCAGTATGGGGCAGGGATGGTACACTGAAGCTTTCTTT. It yields the protein CASMGQGWYTEAFF. This sequence joins TRBV19 and TRBJ1-1, with a possible D match to TRBD1 (5 bases). Per germline, CDR1 LNHDA and CDR2 SQIVND (reference sequence). V dropped 7 bases and J dropped 3 bases, with 15 bases sitting between them. This CDR3 is 14 amino acids long. The full variable domain, its missing parts supplied by reference TRBV19 and TRBJ1-1, is DGGITQSPKYLFRKEGQNVTLSCEQNLNHDAMYWYRQDPGQGLRLIYYSQIVNDFQKGDIAEGYSVSREKKESFPLTVTSAQKNPTAFYLCASMGQGWYTEAFFGQGTRLTVV.

This clone was seen only a few times. The J gene is TRBJ2-7, the V gene TRBV27, with TRBD2 as a possible D gene (5 bases). Germline CDR1 MNHEY, CDR2 SMNVEV (reference sequence). The CDR3 runs 13 residues. The ends were cut back, 5 bases at V and 3 bases at J, with 11 bases in the middle. The CDR3 sequence: CASSGLGGYEQYF. CDR3 in DNA: TGTGCCAGCAGTGGACTGGGCGGCTACGAGCAGTACTTC.

The gene calls are TRBV28 and TRBJ1-5; 7 positions agree with TRBD1. The germline gives CDR1 MDHEN, CDR2 SYDVKM. The length of the CDR3 is 15 residues. The J segment lost 2 bases and the V segment lost 3 bases, leaving 4 bases of the junction unmatched. The DNA for the CDR3 is TGTGCCAGCAGTTTTGGAACAGGGGGCAATCAGCCCCAGCATTTT. This sequence encodes CASSFGTGGNQPQHF.

This clone occurred once. The chain carries TRBV28 and TRBJ1-2; unclear D gene. Per the germline V gene, CDR1 is MDHEN and CDR2 is SYDVKM. The CDR3 loop spans 12 amino acids. V dropped 9 bases and J dropped 3 bases, with 11 bases sitting between them. The CDR3 sequence: CASQTMDYGYTF. The CDR3 region has the DNA TGTGCCAGTCAAACTATGGACTATGGCTACACCTTC.

The CDR3: CASSIGDFYGYTF. The CDR3 coding sequence is TGTGCCAGTAGTATCGGAGATTTCTATGGCTACACCTTC. The genes are TRBV19 and TRBJ1-2, with D hard to call. V lost 3 bases, J lost 4 bases, and 9 bases lay in between. CDR3 length: 13 residues. Germline V gene lookup returns CDR1 LNHDA and CDR2 SQIVND (reference sequence).

The chain couples TRBV6-5 to TRBJ2-3; unclear D gene. From germline, CDR1 is MNHEY and CDR2 SVGAGI. V was cut by 8 bases and J by 4 bases, with 10 bases left in between. The length of the CDR3 is 12 residues. The CDR3 DNA reads TGTGCCAGCGCGGCTCTCTCAGATACGCAGTATTTT. Its translation is CASAALSDTQYF.

The J gene is TRBJ2-3, the V gene TRBV19; maybe TRBD2 (6 bases). The CDR3 runs 16 residues. Trimming pared 2 bases from V and 1 base from J, leaving 13 bases between. Germline CDR1 is LNHDA and CDR2 is SQIVND (reference sequence). The DNA for the CDR3 is TGTGCCAGTAGTATACGTCCGGGAGCGGGCACAGATACGCAGTATTTT. It translates to CASSIRPGAGTDTQYF.

The chain carries TRBV30 and TRBJ1-4; D may be TRBD1 (5 bases). The CDR3 sequence is 14 residues long. V lost 0 bases to trimming and J lost 0 bases, with 5 bases between them. CDR1 is GTSNPN and CDR2 is SVGIG in the germline V gene (reference sequence). CDR3 in amino acids: CAWSVGATNEKLFF. CDR3 DNA sequence: TGTGCCTGGAGTGTAGGGGCAACTAATGAAAAACTGTTTTTT.

This chain links TRBV14 with TRBJ2-5; 9 nucleotides agree with TRBD1. CDR1 and CDR2 (germline): SGHDN, FVKESK. This CDR3 has 17 amino acids. Trimming cost V 0 bases and J 5 bases; bases outside gene matches: 10. The CDR3 spells CASSQDKGQGNWETQYF. The CDR3 DNA follows: TGTGCCAGCAGCCAAGATAAAGGACAGGGGAATTGGGAGACCCAGTACTTC. Full variable domain (remainder filled in from reference TRBV14 and TRBJ2-5): EAGVTQFPSHSVIEKGQTVTLRCDPISGHDNLYWYRRVMGKEIKFLLHFVKESKQDESGMPNNRFLAERTGGTYSTLKVQPAELEDSGVYFCASSQDKGQGNWETQYFGPGTRLLVL.

V usage is TRBV5-8 and J usage is TRBJ2-5; weak D call: TRBD1 (6 bases). CDR3 length equals 16 residues. The germline gives CDR1 SGHTS, CDR2 YDEGEE. Between the trimmed V and J ends, which lost 4 bases and 5 bases, there was a span of 21 bases. The CDR3, as DNA: TGTGCCAGCAGCCCCTACAGGGACATCCTCGAGGAGACCCAGTACTTC. Translated: CASSPYRDILEETQYF.

This chain connects TRBV6-5 to TRBJ2-1, with TRBD2 matching 15 bases. CDR1 MNHEY and CDR2 SVGAGI come from the germline V gene. This CDR3 is 15 amino acids long. V lost 3 bases to trimming and J lost 7 bases; unmatched junction nucleotides: 1. This CDR3 is CASSYGTSGGNEQFF. The CDR3 coding sequence is TGTGCCAGCAGTTATGGGACTAGCGGGGGGAATGAGCAGTTCTTC.

V and J are TRBV20-1 and TRBJ2-7; D is unclear. The V end lost 3 bases, the J end lost 2 bases, and 2 bases lay between the germline ends. CDR1 and CDR2 from the germline V gene are DFQATT and SNEGSKA (reference sequence). This CDR3 is built from 10 residues. CDR3 sequence (DNA): TGCAGTGCTAGCGCCTACGAGCAGTACTTC. It specifies CSASAYEQYF.

This chain uses TRBV25-1 with TRBJ2-2, with unresolved D. The CDR3 sequence is 15 residues long. Trimming shortened V by 7 bases and J by 3 bases, and 15 bases separated the two germline ends. The germline CDR1 and CDR2 sequences are MGHDK and SYGVNS. The CDR3 here is CASTLSWADTGELFF. As DNA, the CDR3 is TGTGCCAGCACATTAAGCTGGGCAGACACCGGGGAGCTGTTTTTT.

This chain uses TRBV5-1 with TRBJ2-5; TRBD1 agrees at 9 bases. The CDR3 covers 15 residues. Per germline, CDR1 SGHRS and CDR2 YFSETQ. The junction had 9 bases not matched to a gene; V was cut back by 4 bases and J by 5 bases. The CDR3 DNA follows: TGCGCCAGCAGCCTGATAACAGGGGGCGCGGAGACCCAGTACTTC. It specifies CASSLITGGAETQYF.

The J gene is TRBJ2-5, the V gene TRBV28; the D is unclear. CDR3 length equals 16 residues. CDR1 MDHEN and CDR2 SYDVKM come from the germline V gene. Trimming took 3 bases from V and 5 from J, leaving 19 bases between them. CDR3 bases: TGTGCCAGCAGTTTGGTCCGGCCCCCAATGAGGGAGACCCAGTACTTC. It yields the protein CASSLVRPPMRETQYF.